This T cell receptor beta chain was retrieved from a study of blood T cell repertoires in COVID-19. J was trimmed by 5 bases and V by 11 bases; bases with no gene match: 12. CDR3 length equals 14 residues. Germline CDR1 is LNHNV and CDR2 is YYDKDF (reference sequence). The authors' processing: Estimation of nucleated cell counts was performed using reference gene primer amplification. Data came from immunoSEQ multiplex PCR; TCRdb stores just in-frame clones and leaves some out. That table is the source of V, J and clone size, and D and trimming were worked out from the DNA. The sample records under 200,000 clones, about 90% being singletons.

V is TRBV15 and J is TRBJ2-5; 9 nucleotides agree with TRBD1. The TCR sequence derives from a man in his 60s with active or convalescent COVID-19. The sequencing sample was made of peripheral blood. The CDR3 DNA reads TGTGCCGTCGGACAGGGGCCATCGGAGGAGACCCAGTACTTC. Its translation is CAVGQGPSEETQYF.